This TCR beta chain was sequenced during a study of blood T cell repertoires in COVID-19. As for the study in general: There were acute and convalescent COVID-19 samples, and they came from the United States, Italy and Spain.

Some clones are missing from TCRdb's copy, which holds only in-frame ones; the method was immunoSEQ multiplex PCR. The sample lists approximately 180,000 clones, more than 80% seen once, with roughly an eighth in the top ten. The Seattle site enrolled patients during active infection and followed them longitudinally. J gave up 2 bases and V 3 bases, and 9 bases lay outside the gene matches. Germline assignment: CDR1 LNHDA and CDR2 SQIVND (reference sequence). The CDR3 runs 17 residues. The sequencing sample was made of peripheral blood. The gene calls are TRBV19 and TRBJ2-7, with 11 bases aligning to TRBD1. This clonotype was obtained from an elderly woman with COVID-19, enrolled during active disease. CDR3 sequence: CASSIKSWTGGTYEQYF. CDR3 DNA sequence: TGTGCCAGTAGTATTAAATCATGGACAGGGGGCACCTACGAGCAGTACTTC. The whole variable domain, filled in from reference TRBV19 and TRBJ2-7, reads DGGITQSPKYLFRKEGQNVTLSCEQNLNHDAMYWYRQDPGQGLRLIYYSQIVNDFQKGDIAEGYSVSREKKESFPLTVTSAQKNPTAFYLCASSIKSWTGGTYEQYFGPGTRLTVT.